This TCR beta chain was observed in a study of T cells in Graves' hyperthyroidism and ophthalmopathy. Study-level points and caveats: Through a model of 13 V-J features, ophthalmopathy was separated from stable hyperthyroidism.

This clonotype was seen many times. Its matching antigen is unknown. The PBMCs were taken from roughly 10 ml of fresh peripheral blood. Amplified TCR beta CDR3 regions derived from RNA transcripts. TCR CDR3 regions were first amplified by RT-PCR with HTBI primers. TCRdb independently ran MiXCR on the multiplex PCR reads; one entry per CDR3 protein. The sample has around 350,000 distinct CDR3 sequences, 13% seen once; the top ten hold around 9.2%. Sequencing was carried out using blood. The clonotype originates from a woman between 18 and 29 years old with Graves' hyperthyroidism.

For the CDR3, the DNA is TGCGCCAGCAGCTGGAACCGGGGGTTGGAGACCCAGTACTTC. Residues: CASSWNRGLETQYF. The chain has TRBV5-1 and TRBJ2-5, with D perhaps TRBD2 (6 bases). Trimming shortened V by 3 bases and J by 5 bases, and 14 bases separated the two germline ends. CDR1 and CDR2 (germline): SGHRS, YFSETQ. This CDR3 has 14 amino acids. Full variable domain (remainder filled in from reference TRBV5-1 and TRBJ2-5): KAGVTQTPRYLIKTRGQQVTLSCSPISGHRSVSWYQQTPGQGLQFLFEYFSETQRNKGNFPGRFSGRQFSNSRSEMNVSTLELGDSALYLCASSWNRGLETQYFGPGTRLLVL.